Listed below are T cell receptor beta chains from one sample, sequenced in a study of cytomegalovirus exposure and HLA in healthy donors. Data came from immunoSEQ multiplex PCR; TCRdb stores just in-frame clones and leaves some out. Of about 200,000 clones in the sample, over 75% were seen once. Sequenced: PBMCs. The receptors were sampled from a woman aged 50 to 60 in good health and CMV-seronegative. CDR3s include the opening cysteine and the closing phenylalanine or tryptophan. The order of the fields is CDR3 protein, CDR3 DNA, J gene, D gene, V gene, clone size. D genes are given only for firm matches. A row's size may be missing; if present it is once, few, many or a size class.

CASSRRTGRGETQYF | TGTGCCAGCAGCCGCCGGACAGGGCGGGGAGAGACCCAGTACTTC | TRBJ2-5 | TRBD1 | TRBV6-1 | few
CVLVQGSFTLNTEAFF | TGTGTCCTGGTACAGGGGAGTTTCACCCTGAACACTGAAGCTTTCTTT | TRBJ1-1 | TRBD1 | TRBV7-9 | NA
CASSPPNGQGNTGELFF | TGTGCCAGCTCACCACCAAACGGACAGGGTAACACCGGGGAGCTGTTTTTT | TRBJ2-2 | TRBD1 | TRBV18 | NA
CASSMWSVSNTEAFF | TGTGCCAGTAGTATGTGGAGCGTTAGTAACACTGAAGCTTTCTTT | TRBJ1-1 | NA | TRBV19 | NA
CASSPLAGERLGVYEQYF | TGTGCCAGCAGTCCCCTAGCGGGAGAGCGACTTGGGGTTTACGAGCAGTACTTC | TRBJ2-7 | TRBD2 | TRBV27 | few
CASSRGSEAFF | TGTGCCAGTAGTAGAGGGTCTGAAGCTTTCTTT | TRBJ1-1 | NA | TRBV19 | NA
CASSKDSYEQYF | TGTGCCAGCAGCAAAGACAGCTACGAGCAGTACTTC | TRBJ2-7 | NA | TRBV11-3 | NA
CASSLVRGTDTQYF | TGCGCCAGCAGCTTGGTCAGGGGCACAGATACGCAGTATTTT | TRBJ2-3 | NA | TRBV5-1 | NA
CASSLGQQGNYGYTF | TGTGCCAGCAGTTTAGGACAGCAAGGGAACTATGGCTACACCTTC | TRBJ1-2 | NA | TRBV28 | NA
CASSPGLRSNEKLFF | TGTGCCAGCTCACCAGGGCTAAGATCTAATGAAAAACTGTTTTTT | TRBJ1-4 | NA | TRBV18 | NA
CASSSGLAGGGEQFF | TGTGCCAGCAGCTCCGGACTAGCGGGAGGTGGTGAGCAGTTCTTC | TRBJ2-1 | TRBD2 | TRBV7-2 | NA
CASSLASITEAFF | TGTGCCAGCAGCTTAGCTAGTATCACTGAAGCTTTCTTT | TRBJ1-1 | NA | TRBV11-2 | NA
CASSLGTGAGNTIYF | TGTGCCAGCAGCTTAGGGACAGGGGCTGGAAACACCATATATTTT | TRBJ1-3 | TRBD1 | TRBV7-7 | NA
CASSLAYGDGSYEQYF | TGTGCCAGCAGCTTGGCCTACGGAGACGGCTCCTACGAGCAGTACTTC | TRBJ2-7 | NA | TRBV5-6 | NA
CASSSYSPTNEKLFF | TGTGCCAGCAGCTCCTATTCGCCAACTAATGAAAAACTGTTTTTT | TRBJ1-4 | NA | TRBV4-2 | once
CASSSIRGPSYNEQFF | TGTGCCAGCAGCTCTATCAGGGGACCATCATACAATGAGCAGTTCTTC | TRBJ2-1 | NA | TRBV5-6 | NA
CASSYQNYRGREGYTF | TGTGCCAGCAGTTACCAAAACTACAGGGGCCGGGAGGGCTACACCTTC | TRBJ1-2 | TRBD1 | TRBV6-6 | few
CASGPKAAGSTDTQYF | TGCGCCAGCGGACCCAAAGCGGCCGGGAGCACAGATACGCAGTATTTT | TRBJ2-3 | NA | TRBV10-2 | NA
CASSFLTSGRPTDTQYF | TGTGCCAGCTCATTTTTGACTAGCGGGAGACCCACAGATACGCAGTATTTT | TRBJ2-3 | TRBD2 | TRBV18 | NA
CASRGHVTYEQYF | TGTGCCAGCAGGGGACACGTAACCTACGAGCAGTACTTC | TRBJ2-7 | NA | TRBV27 | NA
CASSQPGLASYEQYF | TGTGCCAGCAGCCAACCGGGACTAGCTTCATACGAGCAGTACTTC | TRBJ2-7 | TRBD2 | TRBV14 | NA